This is a list of T cell receptor beta chains from one sample in a study of blood T cell repertoires in COVID-19. The protocol was immunoSEQ multiplex PCR, while the TCRdb copy is restricted to in-frame clones and leaves out a portion. The sample has some 71,000 clones; about 80% are singletons. Source material: peripheral blood. The receptors here all came from a man aged 50-60 years with COVID-19, enrolled during active disease. Both conserved end residues are part of each CDR3. The D gene is left open where the match is weak. Where a row states a size, it is once, few, many or the class of an expanded clone; other rows omit it.

D gene: NA
clone size: NA
V gene: TRBV5-6
J gene: TRBJ1-2
CDR3 protein: CASSLGLTGYTF
CDR3 DNA: TGTGCCAGCAGCTTGGGGTTGACAGGCTACACCTTC

D gene: NA
clone size: NA
V gene: TRBV6-5
J gene: TRBJ1-3
CDR3 protein: CASSSSGSGNTIYF
CDR3 DNA: TGTGCCAGCAGCTCGTCGGGCTCTGGAAACACCATATATTTT

D gene: NA
clone size: few
V gene: TRBV7-9
J gene: TRBJ2-5
CDR3 protein: CASSTTVAQYF
CDR3 DNA: TGTGCCAGCAGCACTACCGTCGCCCAGTACTTC

D gene: NA
clone size: NA
V gene: TRBV6-5
J gene: TRBJ1-2
CDR3 protein: CASSYSTGVKYGYTF
CDR3 DNA: TGTGCCAGCAGTTACTCGACGGGGGTAAAGTATGGCTACACCTTC

D gene: NA
clone size: NA
V gene: TRBV5-1
J gene: TRBJ2-5
CDR3 protein: CASSLEPGEYQETQYF
CDR3 DNA: TGCGCCAGCAGCTTGGAGCCAGGGGAGTACCAAGAGACCCAGTACTTC

D gene: NA
clone size: NA
V gene: TRBV18
J gene: TRBJ2-5
CDR3 protein: CASSPNGGGQETQYF
CDR3 DNA: TGTGCCAGCTCACCGAACGGCGGCGGCCAAGAGACCCAGTACTTC

D gene: NA
clone size: NA
V gene: TRBV5-1
J gene: TRBJ2-7
CDR3 protein: CASSFLTGILYEQYF
CDR3 DNA: TGCGCCAGCAGCTTTCTAACAGGGATCCTCTACGAGCAGTACTTC

D gene: TRBD1
clone size: NA
V gene: TRBV19
J gene: TRBJ2-2
CDR3 protein: CASRDRGNTGELFF
CDR3 DNA: TGTGCCAGTAGGGACAGGGGGAACACCGGGGAGCTGTTTTTT

D gene: NA
clone size: once
V gene: TRBV11-2
J gene: TRBJ1-6
CDR3 protein: CASSLLGGSYNSPLHF
CDR3 DNA: TGTGCCAGCAGCTTACTAGGGGGCTCCTATAATTCACCCCTCCACTTT

D gene: NA
clone size: NA
V gene: TRBV27
J gene: TRBJ1-4
CDR3 protein: CASSPGGLPNEKLFF
CDR3 DNA: TGTGCCAGCTCTCCCGGGGGATTACCTAATGAAAAACTGTTTTTT

D gene: TRBD2
clone size: NA
V gene: TRBV5-4
J gene: TRBJ2-5
CDR3 protein: CASSAGGQETQYF
CDR3 DNA: TGTGCCAGCAGTGCGGGGGGCCAAGAGACCCAGTACTTC

D gene: NA
clone size: NA
V gene: TRBV7-9
J gene: TRBJ1-2
CDR3 protein: CASSLVEGRDGYTF
CDR3 DNA: TGTGCCAGCAGCTTAGTCGAGGGAAGGGATGGCTACACCTTC

D gene: NA
clone size: NA
V gene: TRBV6-2/TRBV6-3
J gene: TRBJ1-6
CDR3 protein: CASSYSSTDLSSYNSPLHF
CDR3 DNA: TGTGCCAGCAGTTACTCTTCGACAGACCTGAGCTCCTATAATTCACCCCTCCACTTT